This TCR beta chain comes out of a study of blood T cell repertoires in COVID-19. Study as a whole: Some COVID-19 samples were acute and others convalescent; all came from the United States, Italy and Spain.

The V segment lost 4 bases and the J segment 6 bases; nucleotides outside the gene matches: 12. CDR3 length equals 17 residues. Germline CDR1 reads LGHNA; CDR2 reads YNFKEQ. Participant-reported clinical history was the basis for cohort assignment. Symptom resolution, clearance, or two negative PCRs marked donors in Cohort 3 as recovered. Original data processing: Reference gene primer amplification in the assay estimated nucleated cell counts. Using immunoSEQ multiplex PCR, the repertoire was profiled, and TCRdb retains in-frame clones only, with some absent. V, J and clone size are those of that table, while D and trimming were read from the DNA. Of 200,000 to 250,000 clones listed, roughly 84% are singletons.

The origin of this receptor is a woman aged 40 to 50 who had recovered from COVID-19. Sequenced: PBMCs or T cells enriched from blood (not recorded which). The chain employs TRBV4-2 and TRBJ2-3, with TRBD2 identical over 11 bases. The CDR3: CASSPGVAGGPGDTQYF. In DNA, the CDR3 is TGTGCCAGCAGCCCCGGGGTAGCGGGAGGGCCGGGGGATACGCAGTATTTT.